The clone carrying this T cell receptor beta chain was found a few times. Its antigen remains unknown. The sample originates from a study of cytomegalovirus exposure and HLA in healthy donors. Primers: 60 Vbeta forward and 13 Jbeta reverse. Assay: immunoSEQ multiplex PCR; the TCRdb copy retains only in-frame clones and omits some. The sample shows 150,000 to 250,000 clones, less than 85% of them seen only once. Study-wide findings and caveats: In a later analysis, TCR beta V- and J-gene trimming showed a link to a missense DCLRE1C variant. Later analysis suggested links between common viral pathogens and several top significant clusters.

The germline V gene encodes CDR1 SGHTA and CDR2 FQGNSA. The CDR3 has 13 residues. V was cut by 4 bases and J by 3 bases, with 6 bases left in between. The origin of this receptor is a girl aged 10 to 17 in good health and CMV-seropositive. What was sequenced was PBMCs. The rearrangement uses TRBV7-2 and TRBJ1-4; D possibly corresponds to TRBD1 (6 bases). The CDR3 protein is CASSWGPNEKLFF. The CDR3 region has the DNA TGTGCCAGCAGCTGGGGGCCTAATGAAAAACTGTTTTTT.